This T cell receptor beta chain was observed in a study of T cell responses to AZD1222 COVID-19 vaccine. Study background: Second doses at about 4 or about 12 weeks were pooled.

General study findings and limits: Clonal diversity may have been underestimated, and the donors were mostly white British, with more females than males. Repertoire collection took place solely once the T cell response had peaked.

Sequencing was performed with immunoSEQ multiplex PCR; in TCRdb, only in-frame clones are kept and a portion is missing. The table lists roughly 150,000 clones, almost 90% of them singletons. This clone was seen a few times. Its target is not known. Trimming removed 5 bases from V and 7 bases from J, with 11 bases in between. Germline values: CDR1 SGHTA, CDR2 FQGNSA. The CDR3 is 13 residues long. This sequence originates from an adult in good health. The sequencing here drew on peripheral blood, taken on day 0 of AZD1222 vaccination. The chain carries TRBV7-2 and TRBJ2-2, with D uncertain. The CDR3 bases are TGTGCCAGCAGCACCCGTCCGGTCGGGGAGCTGTTTTTT. Translating it yields CASSTRPVGELFF.